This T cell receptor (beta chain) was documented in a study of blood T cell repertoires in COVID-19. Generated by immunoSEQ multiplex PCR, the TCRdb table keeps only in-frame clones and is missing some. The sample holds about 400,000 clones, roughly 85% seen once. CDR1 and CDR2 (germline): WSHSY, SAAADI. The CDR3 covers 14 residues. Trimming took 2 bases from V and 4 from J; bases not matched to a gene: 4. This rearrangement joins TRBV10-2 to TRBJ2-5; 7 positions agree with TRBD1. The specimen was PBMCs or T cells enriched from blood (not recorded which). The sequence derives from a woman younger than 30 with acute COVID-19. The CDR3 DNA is TGCGCCAGCAGTGAGGAGGACAGGTTAGAGACCCAGTACTTC. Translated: CASSEEDRLETQYF.